The rows below give T cell receptor beta chains drawn from one sample of a study of CD8+ T cells in alopecia areata. Repertoires were generated with immunoSEQ multiplex PCR, while TCRdb's copy carries only in-frame clones and drops some. The table lists about 110,000 clones, 50% to 60% of them singletons. The sequenced sample consisted of NKG2D-low CD8+ T cells sorted from blood. The source of these receptors is a human donor with alopecia areata. Each CDR3 is given with its conserved first and last residue. D genes are given only for firm matches. The listing skips clone size in some rows; elsewhere it reads once, few, many or a size class.

v_gene: TRBV15; j_gene: TRBJ2-2; abundance: .; len: 15; d_gene: .; CDR3aa: CATRELRDNTGELFF; CDR3nt: TGTGCCACCAGAGAGCTCCGAGACAACACCGGGGAGCTGTTTTTT
v_gene: TRBV7-8; j_gene: TRBJ2-3; abundance: few; len: 15; d_gene: TRBD2; CDR3aa: CASSSREIHTDTQYF; CDR3nt: TGTGCCAGCAGCTCGCGGGAGATCCACACAGATACGCAGTATTTT
v_gene: TRBV14; j_gene: TRBJ2-7; abundance: .; len: 14; d_gene: .; CDR3aa: CASSQMTISYEQYF; CDR3nt: TGTGCCAGCAGCCAAATGACAATTTCCTACGAGCAGTACTTC
v_gene: TRBV27; j_gene: TRBJ1-4; abundance: .; len: 14; d_gene: .; CDR3aa: CASSLSVEDEKLFF; CDR3nt: TGTGCCAGCAGTCTCTCCGTTGAGGACGAAAAACTGTTTTTT
v_gene: TRBV9; j_gene: TRBJ2-4; abundance: .; len: 13; d_gene: .; CDR3aa: CASSGDGGNIQYF; CDR3nt: TGTGCCAGCAGCGGAGATGGCGGGAACATTCAGTACTTC
v_gene: TRBV13; j_gene: TRBJ2-4; abundance: .; len: 14; d_gene: TRBD1; CDR3aa: CASGSRDRGGIQYF; CDR3nt: TGTGCCAGCGGGTCCCGGGACAGGGGTGGCATTCAGTACTTC
v_gene: TRBV7-9; j_gene: TRBJ2-7; abundance: .; len: 15; d_gene: .; CDR3aa: CASSPRGVSHYEQYF; CDR3nt: TGTGCCAGCAGCCCTAGGGGGGTCTCTCACTACGAGCAGTACTTC
v_gene: TRBV27; j_gene: TRBJ2-5; abundance: few; len: 15; d_gene: TRBD2; CDR3aa: CASSLFAGVGETQYF; CDR3nt: TGTGCCAGCAGTTTATTCGCGGGAGTAGGAGAGACCCAGTACTTC
v_gene: TRBV19; j_gene: TRBJ1-5; abundance: few; len: 16; d_gene: .; CDR3aa: CASTPPGRTSNQPQHF; CDR3nt: TGTGCCAGTACTCCGCCGGGACGGACTAGCAATCAGCCCCAGCATTTT
v_gene: TRBV6-5; j_gene: TRBJ2-7; abundance: .; len: 13; d_gene: .; CDR3aa: CASRGDLNYEQYF; CDR3nt: TGTGCCAGCAGGGGGGACTTGAACTACGAGCAGTACTTC
v_gene: TRBV27; j_gene: TRBJ2-1; abundance: .; len: 13; d_gene: TRBD2; CDR3aa: CASIGGSGNEQFF; CDR3nt: TGTGCCAGCATTGGCGGGAGCGGAAATGAGCAGTTCTTC
v_gene: TRBV27; j_gene: TRBJ1-4; abundance: few; len: 13; d_gene: .; CDR3aa: CASSTPGPRKLFF; CDR3nt: TGTGCCAGCAGTACTCCAGGCCCAAGAAAACTGTTTTTT
v_gene: TRBV13; j_gene: TRBJ2-2; abundance: once; len: 16; d_gene: TRBD2; CDR3aa: CASSPGASGHTGELFF; CDR3nt: TGTGCCAGCAGCCCTGGGGCTAGCGGACACACCGGGGAGCTGTTTTTT
v_gene: TRBV5-1; j_gene: TRBJ2-7; abundance: few; len: 14; d_gene: .; CDR3aa: CASSFGTELWEQYF; CDR3nt: TGCGCCAGCAGCTTCGGGACGGAGCTGTGGGAGCAGTACTTC
v_gene: TRBV27; j_gene: TRBJ2-5; abundance: .; len: 19; d_gene: .; CDR3aa: CASSPITGGLRPAEETQYF; CDR3nt: TGTGCCAGCAGCCCCATAACAGGTGGGCTCCGCCCCGCCGAAGAGACCCAGTACTTC
v_gene: TRBV6-5; j_gene: TRBJ1-1; abundance: .; len: 13; d_gene: .; CDR3aa: CASRPGEFTEAFF; CDR3nt: TGTGCCAGCAGACCAGGGGAGTTTACTGAAGCTTTCTTT
v_gene: TRBV27; j_gene: TRBJ1-2; abundance: .; len: 15; d_gene: TRBD1; CDR3aa: CASSPRQGLAYGYTF; CDR3nt: TGTGCCAGCAGTCCGAGACAGGGTTTAGCCTATGGCTACACCTTC
v_gene: TRBV5-4; j_gene: TRBJ2-1; abundance: few; len: 17; d_gene: TRBD2; CDR3aa: CASSLVPGRAIYNEQFF; CDR3nt: TGTGCCAGCAGCTTGGTCCCCGGGAGGGCCATATATAATGAGCAGTTCTTC
v_gene: TRBV28; j_gene: TRBJ2-1; abundance: .; len: 16; d_gene: TRBD2; CDR3aa: CASSGPLAGGINEQFF; CDR3nt: TGTGCCAGCAGTGGGCCGCTAGCGGGAGGGATCAATGAGCAGTTCTTC
v_gene: TRBV7-6; j_gene: TRBJ2-2; abundance: .; len: 16; d_gene: TRBD1; CDR3aa: CASSLIGQGNTGELFF; CDR3nt: TGTGCCAGCAGCTTAATAGGACAGGGGAACACCGGGGAGCTGTTTTTT
v_gene: TRBV6-6; j_gene: TRBJ1-5; abundance: .; len: 15; d_gene: TRBD1; CDR3aa: CASGGTATNDQPQHF; CDR3nt: TGTGCCAGCGGGGGGACAGCCACGAATGATCAGCCCCAGCATTTT
v_gene: TRBV25-1; j_gene: TRBJ2-1; abundance: few; len: 12; d_gene: .; CDR3aa: CASSEYKNEQFF; CDR3nt: TGTGCCAGCAGTGAATATAAAAATGAGCAGTTCTTC
v_gene: TRBV5-4; j_gene: TRBJ2-7; abundance: once; len: 12; d_gene: .; CDR3aa: CASSGDDYEQYF; CDR3nt: TGTGCCAGCAGCGGAGATGACTACGAGCAGTACTTC
v_gene: TRBV29-1; j_gene: TRBJ2-7; abundance: few; len: 12; d_gene: .; CDR3aa: CSVELPPYEQYF; CDR3nt: TGCAGCGTTGAACTCCCCCCCTACGAGCAGTACTTC
v_gene: TRBV6-6; j_gene: TRBJ1-1; abundance: .; len: 12; d_gene: .; CDR3aa: CASSAGFTEAFF; CDR3nt: TGTGCCAGCAGTGCAGGGTTCACTGAAGCTTTCTTT
v_gene: TRBV25-1; j_gene: TRBJ2-3; abundance: .; len: 15; d_gene: .; CDR3aa: CASSVSRQVTDTQYF; CDR3nt: TGTGCCAGCAGTGTCTCGAGACAGGTTACAGATACGCAGTATTTT
v_gene: TRBV5-1; j_gene: TRBJ2-1; abundance: .; len: 11; d_gene: .; CDR3aa: CASSTGHEQFF; CDR3nt: TGCGCCAGCAGCACGGGCCATGAGCAGTTCTTC
v_gene: TRBV4-1; j_gene: TRBJ2-3; abundance: .; len: 14; d_gene: TRBD2; CDR3aa: CASSQGGGIVTQYF; CDR3nt: TGCGCCAGCAGCCAAGGCGGGGGGATCGTTACGCAGTATTTT
v_gene: TRBV10-3; j_gene: TRBJ1-1; abundance: once; len: 16; d_gene: .; CDR3aa: CAISEPVNTRNTEAFF; CDR3nt: TGTGCCATCAGTGAGCCCGTAAATACAAGGAACACTGAAGCTTTCTTT
v_gene: TRBV27; j_gene: TRBJ2-3; abundance: .; len: 13; d_gene: .; CDR3aa: CASSSPSTDTQYF; CDR3nt: TGTGCCAGCAGTTCCCCAAGCACAGATACGCAGTATTTT
v_gene: TRBV28; j_gene: TRBJ2-7; abundance: few; len: 14; d_gene: TRBD1; CDR3aa: CASIKTGSSYEQYF; CDR3nt: TGTGCCAGCATCAAGACAGGGAGCTCCTACGAGCAGTACTTC
v_gene: TRBV2; j_gene: TRBJ2-6; abundance: few; len: 12; d_gene: .; CDR3aa: CARNSGANVLTF; CDR3nt: TGTGCCAGAAACTCTGGGGCCAACGTCCTGACTTTC
v_gene: TRBV2; j_gene: TRBJ1-5; abundance: .; len: 16; d_gene: .; CDR3aa: CASSEVGFEENQPQHF; CDR3nt: TGTGCCAGCAGTGAAGTCGGTTTTGAGGAAAATCAGCCCCAGCATTTT
v_gene: TRBV4-1; j_gene: TRBJ2-1; abundance: .; len: 20; d_gene: TRBD2; CDR3aa: CASSQDGPSGRARAYNEQFF; CDR3nt: TGCGCCAGCAGCCAAGACGGTCCTAGCGGGAGGGCCCGTGCCTACAATGAGCAGTTCTTC
v_gene: TRBV29-1; j_gene: TRBJ1-2; abundance: once; len: 12; d_gene: TRBD1; CDR3aa: CSVAGTGRGYTF; CDR3nt: TGCAGCGTAGCCGGGACAGGGAGGGGCTACACCTTC
v_gene: TRBV28; j_gene: TRBJ1-2; abundance: few; len: 17; d_gene: TRBD1; CDR3aa: CASSFDRTEGARYGYTF; CDR3nt: TGTGCCAGCAGTTTCGACCGAACTGAGGGGGCACGTTATGGCTACACCTTC
v_gene: TRBV27; j_gene: TRBJ2-7; abundance: .; len: 13; d_gene: .; CDR3aa: CASSQFGQYEQYF; CDR3nt: TGTGCCAGCAGCCAGTTCGGACAGTACGAGCAGTACTTC
v_gene: TRBV12-5; j_gene: TRBJ2-7; abundance: .; len: 12; d_gene: .; CDR3aa: CASGLAPVEQYF; CDR3nt: TGTGCTAGTGGTTTGGCCCCAGTAGAGCAGTACTTC
v_gene: TRBV10-3; j_gene: TRBJ1-1; abundance: few; len: 13; d_gene: TRBD1; CDR3aa: CAIKRDSHTEAFF; CDR3nt: TGTGCCATCAAGCGGGACAGCCACACTGAAGCTTTCTTT
v_gene: TRBV27; j_gene: TRBJ2-7; abundance: .; len: 15; d_gene: .; CDR3aa: CASSLSQGLGYEQYF; CDR3nt: TGTGCCAGCAGTTTATCGCAGGGGCTAGGCTACGAGCAGTACTTC
v_gene: TRBV6-4; j_gene: TRBJ1-1; abundance: once; len: 13; d_gene: .; CDR3aa: CASRGLLDTEAFF; CDR3nt: TGTGCCAGCAGGGGTTTGTTGGACACTGAAGCTTTCTTT